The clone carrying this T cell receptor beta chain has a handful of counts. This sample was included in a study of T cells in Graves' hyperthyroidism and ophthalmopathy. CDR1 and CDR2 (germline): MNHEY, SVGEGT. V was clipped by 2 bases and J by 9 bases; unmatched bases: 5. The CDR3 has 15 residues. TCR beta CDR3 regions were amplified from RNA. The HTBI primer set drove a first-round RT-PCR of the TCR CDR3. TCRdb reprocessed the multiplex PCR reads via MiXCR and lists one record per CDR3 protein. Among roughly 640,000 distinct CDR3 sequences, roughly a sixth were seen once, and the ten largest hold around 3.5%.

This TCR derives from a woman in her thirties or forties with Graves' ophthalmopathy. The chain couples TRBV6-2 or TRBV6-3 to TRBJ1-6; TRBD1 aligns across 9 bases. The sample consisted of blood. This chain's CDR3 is CASSYGDRVTSPLHF. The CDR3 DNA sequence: TGTGCCAGCAGTTACGGGGACAGGGTTACTTCACCCCTCCACTTT.